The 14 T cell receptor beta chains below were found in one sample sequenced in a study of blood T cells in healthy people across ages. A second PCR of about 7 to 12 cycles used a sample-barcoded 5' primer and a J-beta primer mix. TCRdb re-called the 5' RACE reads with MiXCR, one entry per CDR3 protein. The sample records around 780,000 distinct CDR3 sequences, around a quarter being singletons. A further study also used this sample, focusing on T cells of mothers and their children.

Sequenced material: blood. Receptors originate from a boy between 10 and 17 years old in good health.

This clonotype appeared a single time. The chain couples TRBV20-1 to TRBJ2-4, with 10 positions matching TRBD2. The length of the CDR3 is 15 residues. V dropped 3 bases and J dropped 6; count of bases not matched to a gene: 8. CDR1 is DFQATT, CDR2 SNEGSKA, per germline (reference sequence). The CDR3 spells CSARGSGGSINIQYF. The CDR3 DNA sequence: TGCAGTGCTAGGGGTAGCGGGGGGAGCATAAACATTCAGTACTTC.

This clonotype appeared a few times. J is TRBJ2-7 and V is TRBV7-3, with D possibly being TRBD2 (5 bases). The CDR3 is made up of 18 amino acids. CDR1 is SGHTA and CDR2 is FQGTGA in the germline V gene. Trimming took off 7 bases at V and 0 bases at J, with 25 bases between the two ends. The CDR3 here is CASTKGTTRDRASYEQYF. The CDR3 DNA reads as TGTGCCAGCACCAAGGGAACTACCCGGGATAGGGCCTCCTACGAGCAGTACTTC.

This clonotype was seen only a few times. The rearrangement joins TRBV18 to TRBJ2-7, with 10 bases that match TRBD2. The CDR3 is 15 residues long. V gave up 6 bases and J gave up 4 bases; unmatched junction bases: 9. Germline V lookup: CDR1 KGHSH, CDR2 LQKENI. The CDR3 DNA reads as TGTGCCAGCTCGCCAGGGGCTAGCGGGGGATACGAGCAGTACTTC. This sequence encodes CASSPGASGGYEQYF.

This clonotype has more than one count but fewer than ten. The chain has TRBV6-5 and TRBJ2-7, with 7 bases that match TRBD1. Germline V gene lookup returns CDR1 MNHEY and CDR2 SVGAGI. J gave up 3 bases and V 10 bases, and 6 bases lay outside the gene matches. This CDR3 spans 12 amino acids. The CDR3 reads CATRDSYYEQYF. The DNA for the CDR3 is TGTGCCACCCGGGACAGTTACTACGAGCAGTACTTC.

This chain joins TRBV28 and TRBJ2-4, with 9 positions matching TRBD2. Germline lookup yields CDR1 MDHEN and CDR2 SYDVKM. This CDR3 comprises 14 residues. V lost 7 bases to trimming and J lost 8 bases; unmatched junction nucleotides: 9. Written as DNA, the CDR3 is TGTGCCAGCACCATAGGCGGGGGGGCTCACATTCAGTACTTC. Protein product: CASTIGGGAHIQYF.

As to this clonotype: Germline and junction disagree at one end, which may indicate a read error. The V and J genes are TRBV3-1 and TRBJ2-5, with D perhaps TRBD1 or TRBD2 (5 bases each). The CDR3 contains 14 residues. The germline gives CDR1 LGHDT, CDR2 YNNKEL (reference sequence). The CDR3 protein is CASSQDLSETAEFF. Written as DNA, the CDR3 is TGTGCCAGCAGCCAAGATCTCTCCGAGACAGCGGAGTTCTTC.

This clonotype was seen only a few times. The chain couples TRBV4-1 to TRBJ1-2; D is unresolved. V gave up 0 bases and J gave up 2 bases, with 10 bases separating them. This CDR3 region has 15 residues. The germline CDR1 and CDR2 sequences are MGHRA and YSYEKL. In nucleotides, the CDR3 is TGCGCCAGCAGCCAAGATATGAGAGCCAACTATGGCTACACCTTC. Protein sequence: CASSQDMRANYGYTF.

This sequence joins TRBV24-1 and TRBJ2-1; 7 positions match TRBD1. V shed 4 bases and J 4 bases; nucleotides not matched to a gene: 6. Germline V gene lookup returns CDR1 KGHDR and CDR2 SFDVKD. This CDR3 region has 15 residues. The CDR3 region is CATSDPRQGYNEQFF. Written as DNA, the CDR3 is TGTGCCACCAGTGACCCGAGACAGGGTTACAATGAGCAGTTCTTC.

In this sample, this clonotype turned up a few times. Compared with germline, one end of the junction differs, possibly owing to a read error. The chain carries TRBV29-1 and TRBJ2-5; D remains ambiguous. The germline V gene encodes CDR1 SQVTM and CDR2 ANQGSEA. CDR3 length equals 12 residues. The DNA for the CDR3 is TGCAGCGTTGACTTCAGAGAAGAGACCCTGTACTTC. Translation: CSVDFREETLYF.

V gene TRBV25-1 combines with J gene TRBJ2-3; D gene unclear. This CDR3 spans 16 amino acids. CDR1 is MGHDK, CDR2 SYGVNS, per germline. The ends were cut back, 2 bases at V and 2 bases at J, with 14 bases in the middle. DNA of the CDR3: TGTGCCAGCAGTGAACGGTCCGGTTTTCCCACAGATACGCAGTATTTT. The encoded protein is CASSERSGFPTDTQYF.

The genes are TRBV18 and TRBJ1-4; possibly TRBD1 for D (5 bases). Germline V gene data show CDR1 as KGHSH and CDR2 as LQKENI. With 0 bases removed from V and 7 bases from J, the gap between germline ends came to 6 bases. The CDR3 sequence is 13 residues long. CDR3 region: CASSPPGTEKLFF. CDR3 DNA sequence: TGTGCCAGCTCACCACCGGGGACTGAAAAACTGTTTTTT.

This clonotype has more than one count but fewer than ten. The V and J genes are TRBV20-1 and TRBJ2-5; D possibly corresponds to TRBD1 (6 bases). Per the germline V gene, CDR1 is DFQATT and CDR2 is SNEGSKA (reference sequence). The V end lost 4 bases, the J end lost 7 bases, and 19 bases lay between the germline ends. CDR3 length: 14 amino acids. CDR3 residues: CSANSNRALWTQYF. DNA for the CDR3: TGCAGTGCTAACTCCAACAGGGCCTTGTGGACCCAGTACTTC.

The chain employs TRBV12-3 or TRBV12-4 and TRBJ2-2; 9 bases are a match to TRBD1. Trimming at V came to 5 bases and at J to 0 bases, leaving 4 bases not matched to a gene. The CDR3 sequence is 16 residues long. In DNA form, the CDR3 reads TGTGCCAGCAGTACTTGGACAGGGGCGAACACCGGGGAGCTGTTTTTT. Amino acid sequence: CASSTWTGANTGELFF.

CDR3 sequence (DNA): TGCGCCAGCAGCCTTCTCCCCGAAACCTCCTACGAGCAGTACTTC. Its translation is CASSLLPETSYEQYF. The chain recombines TRBV4-1 with TRBJ2-7; the D is unclear. The germline V gene encodes CDR1 MGHRA and CDR2 YSYEKL. The CDR3 has 15 amino acids. V lost 4 bases and J 0 bases, leaving 13 bases between the germline ends.